The present T cell receptor beta chain was sequenced within a study of shared clonotypes between healthy human individuals. The V end was cut by 4 bases, the J end by 9 bases, with 16 bases between. The CDR3 runs 14 residues. Germline CDR1 WSHSY, CDR2 SAAADI. Here immunoSEQ multiplex PCR was the method, and the copy in TCRdb shows in-frame clones only, minus some. The data contain about 2 million clones, 90% to 95% of them singletons. Findings and caveats of the study: In the sorted subsets, rarefaction showed sequencing was incomplete despite large depth. Enrolling few donors narrowed the genetic and exposure-history diversity that was represented.

Remarks on this clone: Its cognate antigen is unknown.

Sequenced material: naive CD4+ T cells sorted from blood. Subset in this sample: CD45RA+ positively selected. This chain uses TRBV10-2 with TRBJ2-1; D is ambiguous. This clonotype was obtained from a man aged 18 to 29 in good health. CDR3 in amino acids: CASSVGPPPGEQFF. The CDR3 DNA reads TGCGCCAGCAGTGTAGGTCCCCCCCCTGGTGAGCAGTTCTTC.